This passage covers 8 T cell receptor beta chains from one sample sequenced in a study of cytomegalovirus exposure and HLA in healthy donors. Researchers ran the PCR with 60 Vbeta and 13 Jbeta primers. TCRdb's table, derived via immunoSEQ multiplex PCR, lists solely in-frame clones and lacks some. This table holds approximately 150,000 clones, less than 85% found once. Sequencing input: PBMCs. These receptors all stem from a man in his fifties in good health and CMV-seropositive.

The V call is TRBV6-6, the J call TRBJ2-1, with 7 bases fitting TRBD2. The CDR3 sequence is 15 residues long. J was trimmed by 4 bases and V by 7 bases; bases with no gene match: 10. Germline V gene sequence: CDR1 MNHNY, CDR2 SVGAGI (reference sequence). This chain's CDR3 is CASKRRAREYNEQFF. CDR3 in DNA: TGTGCCAGCAAGCGGAGGGCGCGGGAGTACAATGAGCAGTTCTTC.

The V call is TRBV9, the J call TRBJ2-1, with TRBD2 matching over 12 bases. This CDR3 region has 16 residues. Germline values: CDR1 SGDLS, CDR2 YYNGEE. V gave up 2 bases and J gave up 4 bases; unmatched junction bases: 4. The CDR3 coding sequence is TGTGCCAGCAGCGTTGCCGGGACTAGCGGGTACAATGAGCAGTTCTTC. This translates into CASSVAGTSGYNEQFF.

The CDR3 DNA follows: TGTGCCAGCAGTCCTAACAGGGACGGGGAGCTGTTTTTT. It is translated as CASSPNRDGELFF. The rearrangement links TRBV2 to TRBJ2-2; D is possibly TRBD1 (6 bases). From germline, CDR1 is SNHLY and CDR2 FYNNEI. The CDR3 is 13 residues long. Trimming cost V 5 bases and J 7 bases, with 11 bases left between them.

The chain uses TRBV27 and TRBJ2-5; 7 bases match TRBD2. The closer fit of TRBJ2-7 to the DNA end suggests the J call may be wrong. The CDR3 is 13 amino acids. Per the germline V gene, CDR1 is MNHEY and CDR2 is SMNVEV (reference sequence). The CDR3 protein is CVSREGELYEQYF. CDR3 in DNA: TGTGTTAGCAGGGAGGGCGAACTCTACGAGCAGTACTTC.

Concerning this clone: Other DNA variants within this sample encode the same CDR3. V usage is TRBV4-2 and J usage is TRBJ2-1; 9 nucleotides agree with TRBD2. The CDR3 loop spans 16 amino acids. Germline CDR1 is LGHNA and CDR2 is YNFKEQ. With 0 bases clipped from V and 4 bases from J, the junction kept 4 bases outside the gene matches. The CDR3 coding sequence is TGTGCCAGCAGCCAAGATCCTAGCGGGATTTACAATGAGCAGTTCTTC. The encoded protein is CASSQDPSGIYNEQFF.

The chain couples TRBV5-4 to TRBJ2-7; D not certain. The CDR3 is 13 amino acids. V lost 6 bases and J 2 bases, leaving 12 bases between the germline ends. From germline, CDR1 is SGHNT and CDR2 YYREEE (reference sequence). The CDR3, as DNA: TGTGCCAGCACACTTTCGGGTGCCTACGAGCAGTACTTC. Translated, it gives CASTLSGAYEQYF.

The CDR3 DNA sequence: TGCGCCAGCAGCCACCGGGACAGGGGACCGATAACTAGTGGCTACACCTTC. Translating it yields CASSHRDRGPITSGYTF. The chain couples TRBV4-1 to TRBJ1-2, with 10 bases that match TRBD1. Germline CDR1 and CDR2: MGHRA and YSYEKL. The CDR3 extends over 17 amino acids. The ends lost 3 bases at V and 7 bases at J; junction bases unmatched: 14.

This chain uses TRBV5-6 with TRBJ2-1; 7 bases map to TRBD2. The ends lost 3 bases at V and 10 bases at J; junction bases unmatched: 19. The CDR3 length is 17 residues. CDR1 SGHDT and CDR2 YYEEEE come from the germline V gene. The CDR3 loop reads CASSSQWSGDFGGEQFF. The CDR3 bases are TGTGCCAGCAGCTCCCAGTGGAGCGGGGATTTCGGCGGGGAGCAGTTCTTC. Supplemented by reference TRBV5-6 and TRBJ2-1, the full variable domain reads DAGVTQSPTHLIKTRGQQVTLRCSPKSGHDTVSWYQQALGQGPQFIFQYYEEEERQRGNFPDRFSGHQFPNYSSELNVNALLLGDSALYLCASSSQWSGDFGGEQFFGPGTRLTVL.